A single sample gave rise to the 5 T cell receptor beta chains below, sequenced in a study of immune heterogeneity within non-small cell lung tumors. Multiplex PCR with 32 V and 13 J primers amplified TCR beta CDR3. MiXCR was run by TCRdb on the multiplex PCR reads, yielding one entry per CDR3 protein. The sample holds approximately 29,000 distinct CDR3 sequences, approximately 30% seen once. Bulk tumor genomic DNA was the template, and each sample received roughly 600 ng. Collection of several biopsies per primary tumor, spaced far apart, took place during surgery. Curative operations were performed on patients who had untreated, newly diagnosed non-small cell lung cancer. Sequenced input: lung tumor tissue. The receptor source for this set is a man aged 40-55 years with non-small cell lung cancer.

The chain joins TRBV29-1 to TRBJ2-7; no firm D call. Trimming stripped 4 bases from V and 6 bases from J, with 13 bases between. Germline lookup yields CDR1 SQVTM and CDR2 ANQGSEA. The CDR3 length is 12 residues. CDR3 bases: TGCAGCGTTGGAAGTCCGGGTGCCGAGCAGTACTTC. Protein: CSVGSPGAEQYF.

This clonotype occurred many times. The chain has TRBV5-1 and TRBJ2-2; the D gene is possibly TRBD2 (5 bases). Trimming took off 4 bases at V and 7 bases at J, with 11 bases between the two ends. The germline V gene has CDR1 SGHRS and CDR2 YFSETQ. The CDR3 is 13 amino acids. In DNA form, the CDR3 reads TGCGCCAGCAGCCCCACTAGTGACGGGGAGCTGTTTTTT. This codes for CASSPTSDGELFF. The full variable domain, rest sourced from reference TRBV5-1 and TRBJ2-2, is KAGVTQTPRYLIKTRGQQVTLSCSPISGHRSVSWYQQTPGQGLQFLFEYFSETQRNKGNFPGRFSGRQFSNSRSEMNVSTLELGDSALYLCASSPTSDGELFFGEGSRLTVL.

As concerns this clonotype: A read error is possible here, since a much larger clone lies one base away. The rearrangement links TRBV20-1 to TRBJ1-2, with 12 bases lining up with TRBD1. The CDR3 has 13 amino acids. Germline values: CDR1 DFQATT, CDR2 SNEGSKA (reference sequence). DNA for the CDR3: TGCAGTGCTAGAGCCGGGACAGGGGGCGGCTACAGCTTC. It encodes CSARAGTGGGYSF.

The CDR3 sequence is CASSDDGVSAFF. The CDR3 nucleotides read TGTGCCAGCAGTGACGATGGAGTGTCCGCTTTCTTT. The chain recombines TRBV25-1 with TRBJ1-1; no clear D gene. The CDR3 contains 12 residues. V was trimmed by 3 bases and J by 11 bases, leaving 13 bases between them. Germline V gives CDR1 MGHDK, CDR2 SYGVNS.

The genes are TRBV4-1 and TRBJ2-7; TRBD2 matches at 11 bases. After removal of 4 bases from V and 3 bases from J, the junction contained 8 bases not matched to a gene. This CDR3 has 16 residues. The germline V gene encodes CDR1 MGHRA and CDR2 YSYEKL. Here the CDR3 DNA reads TGCGCCAGCAGCCCCGGACTAGCGGGCCCCGTCTACGAGCAGTACTTC. This gives the protein CASSPGLAGPVYEQYF.